This T cell receptor (beta chain) was obtained from a study of blood T cell repertoires in COVID-19. Across the study: Samples taken during acute and convalescent COVID-19 were collected in the United States, Italy and Spain. Sample material is recorded as cDNA or gDNA derived from T cells, B-cell-depleted T cells, or PBMCs.

In the original processing: Using reference gene primer amplification, nucleated cell counts were estimated. Using immunoSEQ multiplex PCR, the repertoire was profiled, and TCRdb retains in-frame clones only, with some absent. V and J calls plus clone size are reproduced from that table; the DNA served to infer D and trimming. The sample lists nearly 95,000 clones, 74% seen once, with around 4% in the top ten. Seattle researchers signed up patients amid active infection and tracked them longitudinally. CDR1 and CDR2 from the germline V gene are LNHDA and SQIVND (reference sequence). The CDR3 is made up of 14 amino acids. V lost 5 bases, J lost 1 base, and 2 bases stayed unmatched.

The genes are TRBV19 and TRBJ1-1; 9 nucleotides agree with TRBD1. This receptor was obtained from a man aged 65 to 85 with COVID-19, enrolled during active disease. The sequencing sample was made of peripheral blood. CDR3 residues: CASSLQGANTEAFF. Written as DNA, the CDR3 is TGTGCCAGTAGTTTACAGGGGGCGAACACTGAAGCTTTCTTT. The variable domain in full, completed from reference TRBV19 and TRBJ1-1, reads DGGITQSPKYLFRKEGQNVTLSCEQNLNHDAMYWYRQDPGQGLRLIYYSQIVNDFQKGDIAEGYSVSREKKESFPLTVTSAQKNPTAFYLCASSLQGANTEAFFGQGTRLTVV.